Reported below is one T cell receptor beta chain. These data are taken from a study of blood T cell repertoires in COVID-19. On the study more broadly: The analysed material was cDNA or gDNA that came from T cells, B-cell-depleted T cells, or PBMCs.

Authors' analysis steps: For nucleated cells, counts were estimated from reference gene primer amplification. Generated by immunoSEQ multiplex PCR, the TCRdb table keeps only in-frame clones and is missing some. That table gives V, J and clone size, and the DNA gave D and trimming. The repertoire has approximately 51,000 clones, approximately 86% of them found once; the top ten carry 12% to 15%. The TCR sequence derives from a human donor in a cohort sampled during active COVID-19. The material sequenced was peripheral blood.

In DNA, the CDR3 is TGTGCCAGCTCTCGGACTAGCGCAGCCAATGAGCAGTTCTTC. It codes for CASSRTSAANEQFF. V is TRBV18 and J is TRBJ2-1; 9 bases match TRBD2. There are 14 residues in the CDR3. The germline CDR1 and CDR2 sequences are KGHSH and LQKENI. Trimming took 6 bases from V and 6 from J; bases not matched to a gene: 6.